One T cell receptor beta chain is described in this entry. This specimen comes from a study of yellow fever vaccine responses in identical twins. TCRdb used MiXCR to reprocess the RT-PCR reads, holding one entry per CDR3 protein. The table includes approximately 6,900 distinct CDR3 sequences, around 84% detected once. Germline V CDR1 and CDR2: MNHNS, SASEGT. Deletions cut 7 bases from V and 0 bases from J, with 15 bases between. CDR3 size: 15 residues. The genes are TRBV6-1 and TRBJ1-1; D is undetermined. Here the sequenced sample was T cells from blood (PBMCs), unsorted or a sorted subset (not recorded which), taken before or after yellow fever vaccination (not recorded which). The clonotype comes from a woman aged 18-29 years who received the yellow fever vaccine. CDR3 coding DNA: TGTGCCAGCACCCTTAGTAAGGTTATGAACACTGAAGCTTTCTTT. As protein: CASTLSKVMNTEAFF.